Below are 7 T cell receptor beta chains sequenced from a single sample in a study of blood T cells in healthy people across ages. Together with a sample-barcoded 5' primer, a J-beta primer mix was included in a second PCR lasting about 6 to 11 cycles. TCRdb passed the 5' RACE reads through MiXCR, listing each CDR3 protein once. The sample consists of some 1,000,000 distinct CDR3 sequences, 20% to 25% of them appearing once. These data were also reused for a study on T cells of mothers and their children.

Material for sequencing was blood. All receptors come from a girl aged 2 to 9 in good health.

The genes are TRBV28 and TRBJ2-1; a weak D match, TRBD2 (5 bases). The V and J ends lost 3 bases and 0 bases respectively, with 18 bases between them. The germline V gene encodes CDR1 MDHEN and CDR2 SYDVKM. The CDR3 loop spans 18 amino acids. DNA for the CDR3: TGTGCCAGCAGTTTCCGAAAACTGACTCGGGGCTCCTACAATGAGCAGTTCTTC. Protein sequence: CASSFRKLTRGSYNEQFF. The variable domain in full, with the rest retrieved from reference TRBV28 and TRBJ2-1, is DVKVTQSSRYLVKRTGEKVFLECVQDMDHENMFWYRQDPGLGLRLIYFSYDVKMKEKGDIPEGYSVSREKKERFSLILESASTNQTSMYLCASSFRKLTRGSYNEQFFGPGTRLTVL.

The chain combines TRBV19 with TRBJ2-3; the D is unclear. The CDR3 has 14 amino acids. The V gene lost 3 bases and the J gene lost 6 bases, with 13 bases spanning the gap. CDR1 and CDR2 from the germline V gene are LNHDA and SQIVND (reference sequence). The CDR3 sequence: CASSIAQAPDTQYF. CDR3 in DNA: TGTGCCAGTAGTATCGCGCAGGCGCCGGATACGCAGTATTTT.

The CDR3 here is CASSQDLFRIQYF. The CDR3 DNA follows: TGCGCCAGCAGCCAAGACCTATTCCGAATTCAGTACTTC. The rearrangement joins TRBV4-3 to TRBJ2-4; D remains ambiguous. Trimming shortened V by 0 bases and J by 10 bases, and 10 bases separated the two germline ends. CDR1 and CDR2 (germline): LGHNA, YSLEER. The CDR3 is made up of 13 amino acids.

J is TRBJ2-5 and V is TRBV2; D perhaps matches TRBD1 (7 bases). Germline loops: CDR1 SNHLY, CDR2 FYNNEI. The CDR3 runs 14 residues. V was pared by 3 bases and J by 4 bases, with 12 bases between. DNA of the CDR3: TGTGCCAGCAGTGAGGAGGGGGCTGGAGAGACCCAGTACTTC. It translates to CASSEEGAGETQYF.

The chain links TRBV3-1 to TRBJ2-3; D not certain. The CDR3 has 13 amino acids. CDR1 is LGHDT and CDR2 is YNNKEL in the germline V gene (reference sequence). V gave up 1 base and J gave up 5 bases, with 7 bases separating them. CDR3 residues: CASSQVQEDTQYF. CDR3 coding DNA: TGTGCCAGCAGCCAAGTTCAGGAAGATACGCAGTATTTT.

The sample holds a few counts of this clonotype. The V gene is TRBV7-9, the J gene TRBJ1-1; D may be TRBD1 (5 bases). Trimming removed 6 bases from V and 0 bases from J, with 20 bases in between. Germline V gives CDR1 SEHNR, CDR2 FQNEAQ (reference sequence). This CDR3 has 17 amino acids. CDR3 region: CASSRSQGAFLNTEAFF. For the CDR3, the DNA is TGTGCCAGCAGTAGGTCGCAGGGAGCATTTCTGAACACTGAAGCTTTCTTT.

This chain connects TRBV29-1 to TRBJ2-5, with 8 bases matching TRBD2. The J call is uncertain, as TRBJ2-1 better fits the DNA end. This CDR3 has 15 amino acids. Germline-derived CDR1 and CDR2 are SQVTM and ANQGSEA. The CDR3 region has the DNA TGCAGCGTTGGACCGCAGGCTAGCGGGCGTGATGAGCAGTTCTTC. Protein product: CSVGPQASGRDEQFF.